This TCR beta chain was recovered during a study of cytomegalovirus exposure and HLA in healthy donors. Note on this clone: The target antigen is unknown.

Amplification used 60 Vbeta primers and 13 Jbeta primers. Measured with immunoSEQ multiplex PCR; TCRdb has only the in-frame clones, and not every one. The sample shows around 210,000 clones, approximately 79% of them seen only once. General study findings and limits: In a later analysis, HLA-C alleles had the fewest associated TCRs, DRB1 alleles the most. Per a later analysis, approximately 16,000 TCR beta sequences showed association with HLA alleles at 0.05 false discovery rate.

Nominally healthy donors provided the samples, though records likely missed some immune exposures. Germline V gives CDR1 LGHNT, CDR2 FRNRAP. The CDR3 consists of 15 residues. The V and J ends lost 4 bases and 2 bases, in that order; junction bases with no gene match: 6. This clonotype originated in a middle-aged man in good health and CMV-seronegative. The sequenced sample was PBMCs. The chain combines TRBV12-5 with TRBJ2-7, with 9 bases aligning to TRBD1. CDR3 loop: CASGSPGQGAYEQYF. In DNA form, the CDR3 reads TGTGCTAGTGGTTCCCCGGGACAGGGCGCCTACGAGCAGTACTTC.